The 10 T cell receptor beta chains presented below share a single source sample, sequenced in a study of graft-versus-host responses after intestinal transplantation. Assay used: immunoSEQ multiplex PCR; TCRdb lists only in-frame clones, some missing. Of about 97,000 clones in the sample, roughly 90% are singletons; the top ten hold approximately 16%. The material was PBMCs, obtained roughly 450 days after intestinal transplant. Receptors originate from a human patient who received an intestinal transplant, so some T cells may come from the graft donor.

Concerning this clone: The sample has other DNA sequences that encode this CDR3 too. This chain uses TRBV5-1 with TRBJ1-4; no clear D gene. Trimming stripped 0 bases from V and 5 bases from J, with 8 bases between. This CDR3 has 14 amino acids. Germline V gene sequence: CDR1 SGHRS, CDR2 YFSETQ. The CDR3 sequence is CASSLGASNEKLFF. For the CDR3, the DNA is TGCGCCAGCAGCTTGGGGGCCTCCAATGAAAAACTGTTTTTT.

This chain joins TRBV19 and TRBJ1-1; no clear D. The CDR3 sequence is 15 residues long. Germline CDR1 reads LNHDA; CDR2 reads SQIVND (reference sequence). Trimming removed 3 bases at V and 0 bases at J, with 11 bases between. The CDR3 DNA is TGTGCCAGTAGTATCTTCGGGGTAATGAACACTGAAGCTTTCTTT. Amino acids: CASSIFGVMNTEAFF.

The V call is TRBV4-1, the J call TRBJ1-2; no clear D. Germline CDR1 MGHRA, CDR2 YSYEKL. V lost 0 bases and J lost 5, with 16 bases in between. This CDR3 is built from 16 residues. The CDR3 nucleotides read TGCGCCAGCAGCCAAGACCGTCGGGTAGTGAGATATGGCTACACCTTC. It codes for CASSQDRRVVRYGYTF.

The chain has TRBV9 and TRBJ2-2, with D hard to call. The V gene's germline CDR1 is SGDLS and CDR2 YYNGEE. Trimming pared 3 bases from V and 3 bases from J, leaving 12 bases between. The CDR3 runs 15 residues. CDR3 DNA: TGTGCCAGCAGCGCCGGATCTTCCCACACCGGGGAGCTGTTTTTT. This codes for CASSAGSSHTGELFF.

V is TRBV6-5 and J is TRBJ1-1, with D possibly being TRBD1 (5 bases). CDR1 MNHEY and CDR2 SVGAGI come from the germline V gene. The CDR3 has 15 residues. V shed 2 bases and J shed 11 bases, with 21 bases lying between them. The DNA of the CDR3 is TGTGCCAGCAGTTACGAGGCAGGGCGAGCAAACTGGGCTTTCTTT. It specifies CASSYEAGRANWAFF.

For the CDR3, the DNA is TGTGCCAGCAGTTATACGGTCCGGAGGACCGGGGAGCTGTTTTTT. This gives the protein CASSYTVRRTGELFF. The chain uses TRBV6-6 and TRBJ2-2; possibly TRBD2 for D (5 bases). V gave up 3 bases and J gave up 5 bases, with 13 bases separating them. CDR3 size: 15 residues. The V gene's germline CDR1 is MNHNY and CDR2 SVGAGI (reference sequence).

The gene calls are TRBV10-3 and TRBJ2-2; TRBD2 agrees at 7 bases. Germline-derived CDR1 and CDR2 are ENHRY and SYGVKD. Unmatched junction bases numbered 6, after V lost 8 bases and J lost 6 bases. The CDR3 covers 13 residues. The CDR3 reads CAIAAGVAGELFF. In nucleotides, the CDR3 is TGTGCCATCGCTGCGGGGGTGGCCGGGGAGCTGTTTTTT.

The CDR3 nucleotides read TGTGCCAGCAGTGACGGGACAGGGGCGCACAATGAGCAGTTCTTC. This translates into CASSDGTGAHNEQFF. The rearrangement joins TRBV6-4 to TRBJ2-1; 10 bases are shared with TRBD1. Germline loops: CDR1 MRHNA, CDR2 SNTAGT. V lost 2 bases, J lost 5 bases, and 3 bases stayed unmatched. The CDR3 consists of 15 residues.

V and J are TRBV14 and TRBJ2-5; D might be TRBD1 (5 bases). Germline values: CDR1 SGHDN, CDR2 FVKESK. The V end lost 4 bases, the J end lost 1 base, and 22 bases lay between the germline ends. The CDR3 sequence is 18 residues long. The CDR3, as DNA: TGTGCCAGCAGCCCAGGGCGGAGCGCAAAACCCCTCCAAGAGACCCAGTACTTC. Translated, it gives CASSPGRSAKPLQETQYF.

This chain links TRBV6-6 with TRBJ2-5; 7 nucleotides agree with TRBD1. The end of the DNA fits TRBJ2-7 better, so the J call may be wrong. The CDR3 consists of 15 residues. Per germline, CDR1 MNHNY and CDR2 SVGAGI (reference sequence). The CDR3 here is CASSPNRDSTYEQYF. For the CDR3, the DNA is TGTGCCAGCAGCCCGAACCGGGACAGCACCTACGAGCAGTACTTC.